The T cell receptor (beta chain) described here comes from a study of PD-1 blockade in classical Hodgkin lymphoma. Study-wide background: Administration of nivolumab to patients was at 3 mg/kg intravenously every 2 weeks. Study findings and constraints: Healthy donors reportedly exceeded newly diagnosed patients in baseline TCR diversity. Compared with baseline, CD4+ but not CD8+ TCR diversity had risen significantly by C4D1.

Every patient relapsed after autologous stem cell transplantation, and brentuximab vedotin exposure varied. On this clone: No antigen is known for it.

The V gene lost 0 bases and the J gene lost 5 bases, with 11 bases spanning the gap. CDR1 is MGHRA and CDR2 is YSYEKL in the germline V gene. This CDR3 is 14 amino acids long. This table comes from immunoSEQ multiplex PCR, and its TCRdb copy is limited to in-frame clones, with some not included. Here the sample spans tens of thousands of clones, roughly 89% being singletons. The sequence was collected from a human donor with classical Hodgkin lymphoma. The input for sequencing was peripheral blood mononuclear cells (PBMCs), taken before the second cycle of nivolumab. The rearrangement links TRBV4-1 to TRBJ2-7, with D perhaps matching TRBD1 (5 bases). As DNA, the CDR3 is TGCGCCAGCAGCCAAGATTCGGGCAGGGACGAGCAGTACTTC. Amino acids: CASSQDSGRDEQYF.